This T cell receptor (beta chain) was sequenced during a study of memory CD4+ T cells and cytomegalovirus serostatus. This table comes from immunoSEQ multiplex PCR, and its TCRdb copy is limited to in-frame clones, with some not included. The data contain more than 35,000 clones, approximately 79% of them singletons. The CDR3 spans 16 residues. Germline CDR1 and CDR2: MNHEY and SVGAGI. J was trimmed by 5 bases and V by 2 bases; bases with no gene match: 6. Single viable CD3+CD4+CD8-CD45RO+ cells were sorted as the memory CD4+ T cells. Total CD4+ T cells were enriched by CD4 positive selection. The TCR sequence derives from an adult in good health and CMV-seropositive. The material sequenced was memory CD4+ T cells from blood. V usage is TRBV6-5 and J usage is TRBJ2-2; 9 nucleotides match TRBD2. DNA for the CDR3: TGTGCCAGCAGTTACGAAGCGGGGGGTCGGACCGGGGAGCTGTTTTTT. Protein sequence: CASSYEAGGRTGELFF.